Listed here is a single TCR beta chain. J lost 0 bases, V lost 5 bases, and 5 bases had no gene match. CDR3 length: 14 residues. Germline V gene data show CDR1 as SGHKS and CDR2 as YYEKEE (reference sequence). Then a second PCR, running about 6 to 12 cycles, was carried out with a sample-barcoded 5' primer and a J-beta primer mix. MiXCR was run by TCRdb on the 5' RACE reads, yielding one entry per CDR3 protein. Of about 680,000 distinct CDR3 sequences in the sample, 45% to 50% were seen once. The record originates from a study of blood T cells in healthy people across ages. The material sequenced was blood. The origin of this receptor is a woman in her fifties or sixties in good health. This rearrangement joins TRBV5-5 to TRBJ2-7; 7 nucleotides line up with TRBD1. The CDR3 coding sequence is TGTGCCAGCAGATACCCAGGGGGCTCCTACGAGCAGTACTTC. Its translation is CASRYPGGSYEQYF.